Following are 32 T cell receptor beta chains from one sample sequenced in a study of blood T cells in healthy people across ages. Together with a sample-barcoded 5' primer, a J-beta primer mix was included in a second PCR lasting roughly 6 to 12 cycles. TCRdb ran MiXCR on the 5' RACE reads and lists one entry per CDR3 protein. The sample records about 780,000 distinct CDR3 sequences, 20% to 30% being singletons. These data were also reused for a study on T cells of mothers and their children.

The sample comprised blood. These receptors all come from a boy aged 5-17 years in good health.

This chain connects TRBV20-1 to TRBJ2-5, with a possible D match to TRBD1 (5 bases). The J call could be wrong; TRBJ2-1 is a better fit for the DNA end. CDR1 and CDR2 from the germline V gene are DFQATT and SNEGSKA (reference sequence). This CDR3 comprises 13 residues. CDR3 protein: CSARQQAMNEQFF. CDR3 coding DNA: TGCAGTGCTAGACAACAGGCTATGAATGAGCAGTTCTTC.

The CDR3 loop reads CASAREAGAFHGYTF. DNA for the CDR3: TGTGCTAGTGCCCGGGAGGCAGGGGCATTCCATGGCTACACCTTC. This chain joins TRBV12-5 and TRBJ1-2; perhaps TRBD1 as D (6 bases). The germline gives CDR1 LGHNT, CDR2 FRNRAP. V was clipped by 7 bases and J by 6 bases, with 21 bases between them. The CDR3 contains 15 residues.

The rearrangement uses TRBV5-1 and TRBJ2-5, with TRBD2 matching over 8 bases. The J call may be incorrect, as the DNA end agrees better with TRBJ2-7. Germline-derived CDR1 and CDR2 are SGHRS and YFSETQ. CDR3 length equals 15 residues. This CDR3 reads CASSLAGGAGYEQYF. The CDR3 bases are TGCGCCAGCAGCTTGGCCGGGGGGGCAGGTTACGAGCAGTACTTC.

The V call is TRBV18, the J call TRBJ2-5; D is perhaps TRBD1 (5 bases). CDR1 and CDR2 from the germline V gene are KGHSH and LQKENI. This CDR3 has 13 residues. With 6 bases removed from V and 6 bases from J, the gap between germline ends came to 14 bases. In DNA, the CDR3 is TGTGCCAGCTCCCGAGGCAGGGATCAGACCCAGTACTTC. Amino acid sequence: CASSRGRDQTQYF.

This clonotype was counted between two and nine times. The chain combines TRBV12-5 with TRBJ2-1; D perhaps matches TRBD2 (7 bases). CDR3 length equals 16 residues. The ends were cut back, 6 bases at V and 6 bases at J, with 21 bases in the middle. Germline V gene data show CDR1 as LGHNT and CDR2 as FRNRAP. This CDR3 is CASGPDLRGGLNEQFF. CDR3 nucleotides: TGTGCTAGTGGCCCCGACCTAAGGGGGGGTCTCAATGAGCAGTTCTTC.

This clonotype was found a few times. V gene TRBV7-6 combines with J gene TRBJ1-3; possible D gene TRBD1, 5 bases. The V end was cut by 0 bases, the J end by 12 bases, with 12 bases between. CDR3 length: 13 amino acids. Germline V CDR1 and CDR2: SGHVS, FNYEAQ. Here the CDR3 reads CASSLAGTGRIYF. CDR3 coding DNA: TGTGCCAGCAGCTTAGCCGGGACTGGCCGCATATATTTT.

CDR3 sequence reads: CASSRGTGVDTGELFF. CDR3 DNA sequence: TGCGCCAGCTCCCGTGGGACAGGGGTGGACACCGGGGAGCTGTTTTTT. V usage is TRBV10-1 and J usage is TRBJ2-2; 10 positions agree with TRBD1. This CDR3 is built from 16 residues. Trimming removed 8 bases from V and 3 bases from J; junction bases left unmatched: 9. CDR1 WNHNN and CDR2 SYGVQD come from the germline V gene (reference sequence).

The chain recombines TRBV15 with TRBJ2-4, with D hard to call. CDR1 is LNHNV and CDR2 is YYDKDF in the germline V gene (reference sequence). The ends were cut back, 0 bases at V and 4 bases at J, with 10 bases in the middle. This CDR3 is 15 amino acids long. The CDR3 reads CATSRERLTKNIQYF. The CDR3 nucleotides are TGTGCCACCAGCAGAGAAAGGCTTACAAAAAACATTCAGTACTTC. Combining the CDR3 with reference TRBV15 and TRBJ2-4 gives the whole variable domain DAMVIQNPRYQVTQFGKPVTLSCSQTLNHNVMYWYQQKSSQAPKLLFHYYDKDFNNEADTPDNFQSRRPNTSFCFLDIRSPGLGDTAMYLCATSRERLTKNIQYFGAGTRLSVL.

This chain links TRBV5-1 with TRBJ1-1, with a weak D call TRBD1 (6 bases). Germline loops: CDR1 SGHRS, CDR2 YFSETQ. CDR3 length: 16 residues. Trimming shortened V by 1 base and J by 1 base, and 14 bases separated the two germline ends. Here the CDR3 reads CASSLSGRGGNTEAFF. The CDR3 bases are TGCGCCAGCAGCTTGTCCGGCAGGGGTGGGAACACTGAAGCTTTCTTT.

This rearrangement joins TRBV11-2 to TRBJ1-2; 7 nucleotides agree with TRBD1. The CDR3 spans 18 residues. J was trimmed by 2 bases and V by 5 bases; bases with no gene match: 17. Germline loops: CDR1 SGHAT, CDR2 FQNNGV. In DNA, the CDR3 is TGTGCCAGCAGCCCCAGGGGGGAATACAGGGGATCCAACTATGGCTACACCTTC. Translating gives CASSPRGEYRGSNYGYTF. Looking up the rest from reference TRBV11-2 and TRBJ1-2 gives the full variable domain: EAGVAQSPRYKIIEKRQSVAFWCNPISGHATLYWYQQILGQGPKLLIQFQNNGVVDDSQLPKDRFSAERLKGVDSTLKIQPAKLEDSAVYLCASSPRGEYRGSNYGYTFGSGTRLTVV.

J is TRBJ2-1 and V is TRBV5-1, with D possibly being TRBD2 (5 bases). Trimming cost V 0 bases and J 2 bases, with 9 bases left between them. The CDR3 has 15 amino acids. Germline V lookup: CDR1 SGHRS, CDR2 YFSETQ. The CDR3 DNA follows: TGCGCCAGCAGCTTGGTAGCGTTGCCCTACAATGAGCAGTTCTTC. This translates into CASSLVALPYNEQFF.

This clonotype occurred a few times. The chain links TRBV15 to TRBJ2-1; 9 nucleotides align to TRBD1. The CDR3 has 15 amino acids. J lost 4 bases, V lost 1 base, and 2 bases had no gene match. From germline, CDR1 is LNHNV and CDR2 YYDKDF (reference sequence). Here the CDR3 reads CATSRGQGVYNEQFF. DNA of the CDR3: TGTGCCACCAGCAGAGGACAGGGGGTATACAATGAGCAGTTCTTC.

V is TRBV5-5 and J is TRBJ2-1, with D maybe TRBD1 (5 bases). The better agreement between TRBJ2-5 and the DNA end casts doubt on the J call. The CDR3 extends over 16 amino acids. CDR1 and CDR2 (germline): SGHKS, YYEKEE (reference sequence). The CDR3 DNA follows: TGTGCCAGCACCAATACGCAGGGCCTCCGCGCCGGGACCCAGTACTTC. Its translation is CASTNTQGLRAGTQYF.

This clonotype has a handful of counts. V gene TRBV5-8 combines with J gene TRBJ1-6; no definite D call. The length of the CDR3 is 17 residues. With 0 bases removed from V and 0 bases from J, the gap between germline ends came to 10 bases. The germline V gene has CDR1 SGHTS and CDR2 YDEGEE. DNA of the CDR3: TGTGCCAGCAGCTTGGGGGTCTGGAACTCCTATAATTCACCCCTCCACTTT. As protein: CASSLGVWNSYNSPLHF.

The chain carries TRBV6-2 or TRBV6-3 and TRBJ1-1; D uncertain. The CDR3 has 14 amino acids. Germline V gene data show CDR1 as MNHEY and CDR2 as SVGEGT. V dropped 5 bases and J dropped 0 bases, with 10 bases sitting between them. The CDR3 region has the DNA TGTGCCAGCAGTGATCGGGCCATGAACACTGAAGCTTTCTTT. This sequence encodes CASSDRAMNTEAFF.

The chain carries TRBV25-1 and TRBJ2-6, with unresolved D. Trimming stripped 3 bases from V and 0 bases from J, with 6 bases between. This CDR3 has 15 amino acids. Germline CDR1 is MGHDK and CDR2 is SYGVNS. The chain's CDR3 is CASSDQYSGANVLTF. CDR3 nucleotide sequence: TGTGCCAGCAGTGATCAGTACTCTGGGGCCAACGTCCTGACTTTC. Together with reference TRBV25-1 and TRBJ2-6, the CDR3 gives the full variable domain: EADIYQTPRYLVIGTGKKITLECSQTMGHDKMYWYQQDPGMELHLIHYSYGVNSTEKGDLSSESTVSRIRTEHFPLTLESARPSHTSQYLCASSDQYSGANVLTFGAGSRLTVL.

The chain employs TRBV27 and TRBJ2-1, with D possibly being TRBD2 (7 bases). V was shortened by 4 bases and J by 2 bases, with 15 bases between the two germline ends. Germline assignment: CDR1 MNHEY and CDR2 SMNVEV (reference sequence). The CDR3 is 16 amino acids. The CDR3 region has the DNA TGTGCCAGCAGTTCCCTAGGGGGGGGGACCTACAATGAGCAGTTCTTC. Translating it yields CASSSLGGGTYNEQFF.

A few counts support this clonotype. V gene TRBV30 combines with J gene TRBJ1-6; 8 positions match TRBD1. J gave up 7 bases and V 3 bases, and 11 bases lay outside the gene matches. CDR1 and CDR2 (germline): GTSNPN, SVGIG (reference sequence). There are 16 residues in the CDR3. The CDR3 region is CAWSGRLTGGNSPLHF. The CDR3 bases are TGTGCCTGGAGCGGAAGACTCACAGGGGGAAATTCACCCCTCCACTTT.

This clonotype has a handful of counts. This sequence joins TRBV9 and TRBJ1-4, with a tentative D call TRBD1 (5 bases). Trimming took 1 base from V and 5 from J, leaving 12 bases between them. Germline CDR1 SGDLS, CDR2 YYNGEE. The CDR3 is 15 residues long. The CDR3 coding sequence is TGTGCCAGCAGCGTAAGGGGACGGGGGAATGAAAAACTGTTTTTT. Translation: CASSVRGRGNEKLFF. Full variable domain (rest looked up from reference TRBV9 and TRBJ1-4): DSGVTQTPKHLITATGQRVTLRCSPRSGDLSVYWYQQSLDQGLQFLIQYYNGEERAKGNILERFSAQQFPDLHSELNLSSLELGDSALYFCASSVRGRGNEKLFFGSGTQLSVL.

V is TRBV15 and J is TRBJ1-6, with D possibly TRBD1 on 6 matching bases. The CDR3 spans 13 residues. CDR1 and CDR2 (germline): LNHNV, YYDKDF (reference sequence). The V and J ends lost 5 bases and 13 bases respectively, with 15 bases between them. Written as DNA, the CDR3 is TGTGCCACCAGCGGAGGGACAAAGGGTCCCCTCCACTTT. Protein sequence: CATSGGTKGPLHF.

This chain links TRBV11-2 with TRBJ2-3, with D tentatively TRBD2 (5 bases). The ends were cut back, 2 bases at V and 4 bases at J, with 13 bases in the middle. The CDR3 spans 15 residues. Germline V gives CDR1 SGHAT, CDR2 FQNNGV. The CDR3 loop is CASSLYSLGADTQYF. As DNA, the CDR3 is TGTGCCAGCAGCTTATACTCTCTGGGAGCAGATACGCAGTATTTT.

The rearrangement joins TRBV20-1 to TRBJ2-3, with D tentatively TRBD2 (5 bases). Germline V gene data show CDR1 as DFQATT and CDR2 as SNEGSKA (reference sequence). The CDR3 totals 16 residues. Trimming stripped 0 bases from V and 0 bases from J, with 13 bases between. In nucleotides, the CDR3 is TGCAGTGCTAGAGACGGTGCGAGGGTGAGCACAGATACGCAGTATTTT. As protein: CSARDGARVSTDTQYF.

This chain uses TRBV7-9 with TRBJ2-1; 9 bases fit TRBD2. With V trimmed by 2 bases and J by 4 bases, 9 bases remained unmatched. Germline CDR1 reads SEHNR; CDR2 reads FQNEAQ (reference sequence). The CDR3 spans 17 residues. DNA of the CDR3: TGTGCCAGCAGCTTATTCGGAGCGGGGGGAAGTTACAATGAGCAGTTCTTC. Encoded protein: CASSLFGAGGSYNEQFF.

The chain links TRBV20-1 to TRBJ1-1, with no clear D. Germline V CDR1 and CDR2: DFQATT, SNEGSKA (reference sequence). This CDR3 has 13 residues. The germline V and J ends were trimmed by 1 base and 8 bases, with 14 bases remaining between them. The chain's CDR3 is CSARVVGRGEAFF. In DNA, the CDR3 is TGCAGTGCTAGAGTGGTGGGAAGAGGGGAAGCTTTCTTT.

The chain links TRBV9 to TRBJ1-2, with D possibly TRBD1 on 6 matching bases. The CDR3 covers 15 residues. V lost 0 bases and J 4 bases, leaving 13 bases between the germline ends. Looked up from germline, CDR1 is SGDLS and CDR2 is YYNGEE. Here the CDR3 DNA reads TGTGCCAGCAGCGTAGATGGGGGCCCATTCTATGGCTACACCTTC. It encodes CASSVDGGPFYGYTF. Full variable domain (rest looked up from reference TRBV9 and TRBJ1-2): DSGVTQTPKHLITATGQRVTLRCSPRSGDLSVYWYQQSLDQGLQFLIQYYNGEERAKGNILERFSAQQFPDLHSELNLSSLELGDSALYFCASSVDGGPFYGYTFGSGTRLTVV.

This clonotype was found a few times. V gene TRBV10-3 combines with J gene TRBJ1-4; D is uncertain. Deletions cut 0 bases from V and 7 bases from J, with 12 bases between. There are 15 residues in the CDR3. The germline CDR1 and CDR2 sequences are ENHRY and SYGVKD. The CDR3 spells CAISESEGLGEKLFF. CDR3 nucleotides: TGTGCCATCAGTGAGTCGGAGGGTCTGGGTGAAAAACTGTTTTTT.

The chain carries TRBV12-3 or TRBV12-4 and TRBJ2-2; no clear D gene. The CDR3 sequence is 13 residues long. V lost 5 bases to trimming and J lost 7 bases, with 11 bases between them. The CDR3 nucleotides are TGTGCCAGCAGTCCTAGTGAACGCGGGGAGCTGTTTTTT. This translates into CASSPSERGELFF.

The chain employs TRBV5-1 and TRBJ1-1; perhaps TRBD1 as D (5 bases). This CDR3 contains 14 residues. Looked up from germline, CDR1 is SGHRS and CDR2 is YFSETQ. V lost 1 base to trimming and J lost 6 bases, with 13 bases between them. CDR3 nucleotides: TGCGCCAGCAGCTTGAGGAGGGGAGGTCCTGAAGCTTTCTTT. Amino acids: CASSLRRGGPEAFF.

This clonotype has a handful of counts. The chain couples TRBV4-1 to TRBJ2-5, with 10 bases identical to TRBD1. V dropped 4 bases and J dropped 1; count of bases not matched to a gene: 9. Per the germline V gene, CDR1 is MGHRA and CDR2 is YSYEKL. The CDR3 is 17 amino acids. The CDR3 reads CASSRLTGQGVQETQYF. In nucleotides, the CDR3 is TGCGCCAGCAGCCGCCTAACTGGACAGGGGGTCCAAGAGACCCAGTACTTC.

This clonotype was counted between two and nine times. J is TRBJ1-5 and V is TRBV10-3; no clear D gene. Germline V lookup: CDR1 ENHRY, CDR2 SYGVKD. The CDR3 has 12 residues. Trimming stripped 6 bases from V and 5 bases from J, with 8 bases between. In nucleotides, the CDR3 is TGTGCCATCAGCCCTGGTGATCAGCCCCAGCATTTT. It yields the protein CAISPGDQPQHF.

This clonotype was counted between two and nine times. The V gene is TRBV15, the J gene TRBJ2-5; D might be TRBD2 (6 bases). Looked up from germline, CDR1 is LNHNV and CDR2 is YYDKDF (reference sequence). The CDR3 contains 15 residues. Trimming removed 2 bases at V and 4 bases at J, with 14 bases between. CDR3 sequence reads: CATSRPGLGGETQYF. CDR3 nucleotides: TGTGCCACCAGCAGACCGGGCTTGGGGGGAGAGACCCAGTACTTC.

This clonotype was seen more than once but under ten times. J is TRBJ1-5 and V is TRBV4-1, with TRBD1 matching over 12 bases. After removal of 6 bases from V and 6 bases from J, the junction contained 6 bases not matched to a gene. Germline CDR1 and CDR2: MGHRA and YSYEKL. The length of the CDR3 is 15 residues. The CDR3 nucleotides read TGCGCCAGCAGTCGGGACAGGGGGCAGGGTCAGCCCCAGCATTTT. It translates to CASSRDRGQGQPQHF.